The text below deals with one T cell receptor (beta chain). Its antigen is unknown. The sample belongs to a study of cytomegalovirus exposure and HLA in healthy donors. Study results and caveats: A later analysis reportedly found fewer N-insertions in an Asian-associated ancestry cluster than the roughly 670-donor mean. Later, TCR association rates were found to vary by HLA locus, highest for DRB1 and lowest for HLA-C. It was only CMV serostatus that was available as immune exposure information.

The CDR3 has 14 residues. V dropped 1 base and J dropped 5 bases, with 9 bases sitting between them. The germline gives CDR1 KGHSH, CDR2 LQKENI. Primers included in the PCR were 60 Vbeta and 13 Jbeta primers. Sequencing used immunoSEQ multiplex PCR; TCRdb keeps in-frame clones, though not all of them. The data contain approximately 150,000 clones, roughly 80% of them singletons. The origin of this receptor is a woman aged 25 to 45 in good health and CMV-seronegative. Sequenced: PBMCs. The chain links TRBV18 to TRBJ2-1, with D perhaps matching TRBD1 (5 bases). DNA of the CDR3: TGTGCCAGCTCACCACGGCAGGGCGACAATGAGCAGTTCTTC. Encoded protein: CASSPRQGDNEQFF. Complete variable domain (other parts from reference TRBV18 and TRBJ2-1): NAGVMQNPRHLVRRRGQEARLRCSPMKGHSHVYWYRQLPEEGLKFMVYLQKENIIDESGMPKERFSAEFPKEGPSILRIQQVVRGDSAAYFCASSPRQGDNEQFFGPGTRLTVL.